The 22 T cell receptor beta chains presented below share a single source sample, sequenced in a study of blood T cell repertoires in COVID-19. Here immunoSEQ multiplex PCR was the method, and the copy in TCRdb shows in-frame clones only, minus some. Counted here are about 210,000 clones, approximately 90% occurring once; the ten biggest clones make up approximately 1.2%. Material for sequencing was peripheral blood. These receptor sequences come from a man under 40 with acute or convalescent COVID-19.

The chain links TRBV14 to TRBJ2-1, with a tentative D call TRBD1 (5 bases). Trimming cost V 1 base and J 4 bases, with 11 bases left between them. This CDR3 contains 15 residues. Germline CDR1 SGHDN, CDR2 FVKESK. The CDR3 bases are TGTGCCAGCAGCCAAGGGGGCAATGGGTACAATGAGCAGTTCTTC. Protein product: CASSQGGNGYNEQFF.

The V call is TRBV30, the J call TRBJ2-7, with D perhaps matching TRBD1 (6 bases). The CDR3 has 13 amino acids. Germline V gives CDR1 GTSNPN, CDR2 SVGIG (reference sequence). V was shortened by 1 base and J by 3 bases, with 10 bases between the two germline ends. As DNA, the CDR3 is TGTGCCTGGAGTGAGGGCAGGGGCTACGAGCAGTACTTC. This codes for CAWSEGRGYEQYF. The variable domain in full, with the rest retrieved from reference TRBV30 and TRBJ2-7, is SQTIHQWPATLVQPVGSPLSLECTVEGTSNPNLYWYRQAAGRGLQLLFYSVGIGQISSEVPQNLSASRPQDRQFILSSKKLLLSDSGFYLCAWSEGRGYEQYFGPGTRLTVT.

The chain uses TRBV4-1 and TRBJ2-7, with a weak D call TRBD1 (5 bases). CDR1 MGHRA and CDR2 YSYEKL come from the germline V gene. This CDR3 is 16 amino acids long. Trimming removed 0 bases at V and 9 bases at J, with 21 bases between. CDR3 residues: CASSQESAARASGQYF. As DNA, the CDR3 is TGCGCCAGCAGCCAAGAGTCCGCGGCCAGGGCCAGTGGGCAGTACTTC.

V is TRBV5-1 and J is TRBJ2-1, with 7 bases lining up with TRBD2. The germline V gene has CDR1 SGHRS and CDR2 YFSETQ. The CDR3 has 16 amino acids. The J segment lost 1 base and the V segment lost 0 bases, leaving 4 bases of the junction unmatched. The CDR3 loop reads CASSLGWRGSYNEQFF. DNA of the CDR3: TGCGCCAGCAGCTTGGGATGGCGGGGGTCCTACAATGAGCAGTTCTTC.

This clone was recorded only once. V usage is TRBV7-9 and J usage is TRBJ1-2; 7 bases align to TRBD1. The CDR3 runs 13 residues. Losses at the gene ends were 4 bases for V and 7 bases for J; bases not matched to a gene: 6. Germline V gives CDR1 SEHNR, CDR2 FQNEAQ (reference sequence). The CDR3 sequence is CASSSNRGGGYTF. CDR3 in DNA: TGTGCCAGCAGCTCAAACAGGGGAGGTGGCTACACCTTC. The full variable domain, its missing parts supplied by reference TRBV7-9 and TRBJ1-2, is DTGVSQNPRHKITKRGQNVTFRCDPISEHNRLYWYRQTLGQGPEFLTYFQNEAQLEKSRLLSDRFSAERPKGSFSTLEIQRTEQGDSAMYLCASSSNRGGGYTFGSGTRLTVV.

V gene TRBV18 combines with J gene TRBJ1-1, with 9 bases fitting TRBD1. Trimming took 5 bases from V and 3 from J; bases not matched to a gene: 10. Germline values: CDR1 KGHSH, CDR2 LQKENI. The CDR3 contains 16 residues. In DNA, the CDR3 is TGTGCCAGCTCATTTGACAGGGGGATCGGGCACACTGAAGCTTTCTTT. It yields the protein CASSFDRGIGHTEAFF.

This chain links TRBV10-3 with TRBJ1-1; no clear D. The CDR3 spans 12 residues. V shed 10 bases and J shed 4 bases, with 13 bases lying between them. Germline-derived CDR1 and CDR2 are ENHRY and SYGVKD. CDR3 bases: TGTGCCACTTCCCCCCGGGGCACTGAAGCTTTCTTT. It specifies CATSPRGTEAFF.

This clone was counted a single time. The rearrangement joins TRBV18 to TRBJ1-2; TRBD1 might be the D (5 bases). Germline V CDR1 and CDR2: KGHSH, LQKENI. V lost 1 base, J lost 2 bases, and 17 bases lay in between. The CDR3 runs to 17 residues. CDR3 protein: CASSPQVSPGMNYGYTF. The CDR3, as DNA: TGTGCCAGCTCACCACAGGTATCACCAGGGATGAACTATGGCTACACCTTC.

The chain joins TRBV5-1 to TRBJ1-1; no clear D. V was clipped by 0 bases and J by 3 bases, with 6 bases between them. Per germline, CDR1 SGHRS and CDR2 YFSETQ. CDR3 length: 13 amino acids. DNA of the CDR3: TGCGCCAGCAGCTTGGTGCGGGACACTGAAGCTTTCTTT. It codes for CASSLVRDTEAFF.

The J gene is TRBJ2-3, the V gene TRBV14; 9 nucleotides agree with TRBD2. The V segment lost 4 bases and the J segment 11 bases; nucleotides outside the gene matches: 16. CDR1 is SGHDN, CDR2 FVKESK, per germline. The CDR3 totals 16 residues. The CDR3 DNA reads TGTGCCAGCAGCCGGGGGACTACGCGGGGGGGCCCCCAGCAGTATTTT. Its protein is CASSRGTTRGGPQQYF.

This rearrangement joins TRBV7-9 to TRBJ1-6, with TRBD1 as a possible D gene (6 bases). The germline gives CDR1 SEHNR, CDR2 FQNEAQ (reference sequence). CDR3 length equals 15 residues. Trimming stripped 5 bases from V and 9 bases from J, with 17 bases between. The CDR3 protein is CASSPGQGSVSPLHF. The CDR3 DNA follows: TGTGCCAGCAGCCCCGGGCAGGGGTCCGTTTCACCCCTCCACTTT.

This CDR3 reads CASSLIGRPNEQFF. The DNA for the CDR3 is TGTGCCAGCAGCTTAATCGGCAGGCCCAATGAGCAGTTCTTC. V and J are TRBV7-8 and TRBJ2-1; D call uncertain. Germline V gene lookup returns CDR1 SGHVS and CDR2 FQNEAQ. The CDR3 length is 14 residues. V gave up 2 bases and J gave up 6 bases, with 11 bases separating them.

J is TRBJ2-7 and V is TRBV12-3 or TRBV12-4, with TRBD1 matching over 7 bases. The CDR3 totals 12 residues. The trim removed 7 bases at V and 5 bases at J, leaving 5 bases unmatched. The CDR3 DNA reads as TGTGCCAGCACCCTCGACAGGGACGAGCAGTACTTC. This sequence encodes CASTLDRDEQYF.

The J gene is TRBJ2-1, the V gene TRBV5-4; 11 bases match TRBD2. Losses at the gene ends were 4 bases for V and 7 bases for J; bases not matched to a gene: 10. The CDR3 covers 16 residues. Germline V gives CDR1 SGHNT, CDR2 YYREEE (reference sequence). For the CDR3, the DNA is TGTGCCAGCAGCCGGATAGCGGGAGGGCTGTCGAATGAGCAGTTCTTC. Translating it yields CASSRIAGGLSNEQFF. The full variable domain, rest sourced from reference TRBV5-4 and TRBJ2-1, is ETGVTQSPTHLIKTRGQQVTLRCSSQSGHNTVSWYQQALGQGPQFIFQYYREEENGRGNFPPRFSGLQFPNYSSELNVNALELDDSALYLCASSRIAGGLSNEQFFGPGTRLTVL.

CDR3 loop: CASSIGGDQPQHF. In nucleotides, the CDR3 is TGTGCCAGTAGTATCGGGGGAGATCAGCCCCAGCATTTT. The J gene is TRBJ1-5, the V gene TRBV19, with a tentative D call TRBD1 (5 bases). The CDR3 length is 13 residues. Germline V gives CDR1 LNHDA, CDR2 SQIVND (reference sequence). With 3 bases removed from V and 5 bases from J, the gap between germline ends came to 8 bases.

The J gene is TRBJ2-5, the V gene TRBV5-5, with a weak D call TRBD1 (6 bases). CDR1 and CDR2 (germline): SGHKS, YYEKEE (reference sequence). V lost 4 bases and J 4 bases, leaving 11 bases between the germline ends. The CDR3 contains 13 residues. The CDR3 reads CASSPGTRETQYF. CDR3 coding DNA: TGTGCCAGCAGCCCCGGGACACGAGAGACCCAGTACTTC.

This sequence joins TRBV2 and TRBJ1-5; no reliable D call. The CDR3 totals 14 residues. V shed 6 bases and J shed 0 bases, with 9 bases lying between them. In germline, CDR1 is SNHLY, CDR2 FYNNEI. The CDR3 loop reads CASRENLSNQPQHF. CDR3 DNA: TGTGCCAGCAGGGAAAATCTTAGCAATCAGCCCCAGCATTTT.

In DNA form, the CDR3 reads TGTGCCAGCAGCCAGGGACATACTACCGGGGAGCTGTTTTTT. It is translated as CASSQGHTTGELFF. The chain joins TRBV3-1 (or the pseudogene TRBV3-2) to TRBJ2-2, with D perhaps TRBD1 (6 bases). From germline, CDR1 is LGHDT and CDR2 YNNKEL (reference sequence). V was cut by 3 bases and J by 5 bases, with 10 bases left in between. The CDR3 is 14 amino acids.

This clone was counted only a few times. V gene TRBV6-1 combines with J gene TRBJ2-1, with TRBD1 identical over 7 bases. Unmatched junction bases numbered 4, after V lost 2 bases and J lost 12 bases. This CDR3 contains 12 residues. CDR1 and CDR2 from the germline V gene are MNHNS and SASEGT. The CDR3 spells CASSETGQTQFF. In DNA, the CDR3 is TGTGCCAGCAGTGAAACGGGACAGACGCAGTTCTTC.

The rearrangement links TRBV30 to TRBJ2-1, with 14 bases fitting TRBD2. CDR3 length equals 18 residues. Germline V gene lookup returns CDR1 GTSNPN and CDR2 SVGIG (reference sequence). Unmatched junction bases numbered 6, after V lost 0 bases and J lost 2 bases. DNA of the CDR3: TGTGCCTGGAGTGTAGGGACTAGCGGGAGAGGGACCTACAATGAGCAGTTCTTC. It encodes CAWSVGTSGRGTYNEQFF.

The chain has TRBV14 and TRBJ1-1; 9 nucleotides match TRBD1. There are 15 residues in the CDR3. Per the germline V gene, CDR1 is SGHDN and CDR2 is FVKESK. The ends lost 4 bases at V and 5 bases at J; junction bases unmatched: 8. DNA of the CDR3: TGTGCCAGCAGCCGACGGGGACAGGGAGGGACTGAAGCTTTCTTT. Its translation is CASSRRGQGGTEAFF.

Worth noting for this clone: Other DNA sequences in this specimen translate into the identical CDR3. The V and J genes are TRBV5-1 and TRBJ1-6, with 8 nucleotides matching TRBD1. In germline, CDR1 is SGHRS, CDR2 YFSETQ. The CDR3 sequence is 14 residues long. Trimming removed 4 bases from V and 7 bases from J; junction bases left unmatched: 4. CDR3 sequence (DNA): TGCGCCAGCAGCCGTGACAGGGGCAATTCACCCCTCCACTTT. It codes for CASSRDRGNSPLHF.